The sequence of this T cell receptor beta chain was determined in a study of patients and donors after allogeneic stem cell transplantation. TCRdb analysed the RT-PCR reads with MiXCR anew, one entry per CDR3 protein. Of some 230,000 distinct CDR3 sequences listed, 13% to 15% are singletons. CDR3 size: 18 residues. V shed 2 bases, J shed 4 bases, and the junction held 8 bases outside the gene matches. This receptor was taken from a human donor who was either an allogeneic HSCT recipient or a stem cell or donor lymphocyte infusion donor (not recorded which). It is not recorded whose cells these are; they may come from a transplant donor. The sequenced sample consisted of blood, either unsorted or a sorted T cell fraction (not recorded which). This chain uses TRBV12-3 or TRBV12-4 with TRBJ2-6, with 10 bases matching TRBD2. The CDR3: CASSLTSGGAGGANVLTF. CDR3 in DNA: TGTGCCAGCAGTTTAACCAGCGGGGGGGCAGGAGGGGCCAACGTCCTGACTTTC.